This T cell receptor beta chain was sequenced for a study of early T cells in non-severe SARS-CoV-2 infection. Each CDR3 protein is one row after TCRdb ran MiXCR on the 5' RACE reads. The table lists 45,000 to 60,000 distinct CDR3 sequences, more than 7.5% of them singletons. This CDR3 has 15 residues. Sequencing input: whole blood. The receptor comes from an adult who was a healthcare worker with PCR-confirmed SARS-CoV-2 infection or an uninfected control (not recorded which). The chain recombines TRBV21-1 with TRBJ2-7; TRBD2 is the table's D call and was not checked against the DNA. TRBV21-1 constitutes a pseudogene. The CDR3 region is CASSKVGQSPYEQYF. As DNA, the CDR3 is TGTGCCAGCAGCAAAGTAGGGCAGTCTCCCTACGAGCAGTACTTC.